The 16 T cell receptor beta chains below come from one sample, sequenced in a study of tumor and adjacent non-tumor tissue in lung cancer. The library came from three nested PCR rounds adapted from ARM-PCR protocols. From the multiplex PCR reads, TCRdb called clonotypes with MiXCR, one entry per CDR3 protein. Among tens of thousands of distinct CDR3 sequences, 73% were seen once, and the ten largest hold about 30%. No cell sorting was done before RNA was extracted from the tissue. The source material was lung tumor tissue. The receptors stem from a man in his sixties with non-small cell lung cancer.

J is TRBJ2-1 and V is TRBV7-9, with 11 bases that match TRBD2. This CDR3 has 16 amino acids. Germline CDR1 SEHNR, CDR2 FQNEAQ (reference sequence). Trimming took 5 bases from V and 4 from J; bases not matched to a gene: 7. The CDR3 nucleotides are TGTGCCAGCAGCAAGGGACTAGCGGAAATATACAATGAGCAGTTCTTC. This sequence encodes CASSKGLAEIYNEQFF.

Concerning this clonotype: One end of the junction is discordant with germline, which a read error may explain. The chain combines TRBV6-5 with TRBJ1-1; TRBD1 might be the D (5 bases). Germline CDR1 and CDR2: MNHEY and SVGAGI. The CDR3 spans 13 residues. CDR3 in amino acids: CASSYSRVTEASF. The CDR3 DNA is TGTGCCAGTAGTTACTCCAGGGTCACTGAAGCTTCCTTT.

The V gene is TRBV20-1, the J gene TRBJ2-5; D not certain. The CDR3 sequence is 14 residues long. Germline loops: CDR1 DFQATT, CDR2 SNEGSKA (reference sequence). Trimming shortened V by 3 bases and J by 7 bases, and 18 bases separated the two germline ends. CDR3 sequence: CSASTIGPTGTQYF. DNA for the CDR3: TGCAGTGCTAGTACCATAGGACCAACGGGGACCCAGTACTTC.

About this clonotype: Mismatch with germline at one junction end may stem from a read error. This chain links TRBV6-6 with TRBJ2-7; D unresolved. CDR3 length equals 14 residues. Germline assignment: CDR1 MNHNY and CDR2 SVGAGI (reference sequence). Here the CDR3 reads CASSYPTDALEQYF. CDR3 DNA: TGTGCCAGTAGTTACCCAACGGACGCCTTGGAGCAGTACTTC.

Regarding this clonotype: This CDR3 fails to terminate in the conserved phenylalanine or tryptophan, so it likely reflects a read error. CDR3 sequence (DNA): TGCAGTGCTAGAAGGACAGGGTTGATGAACACTGAAGCTTTCTTA. It encodes CSARRTGLMNTEAFL. The chain has TRBV20-1 and TRBJ1-1; 8 positions match TRBD1. Germline trimming cut 2 bases from V and 0 bases from J; bases unmatched to any gene: 5. The CDR3 spans 15 residues. Germline assignment: CDR1 DFQATT and CDR2 SNEGSKA (reference sequence).

V is TRBV29-1 and J is TRBJ2-1; D possibly matches TRBD1 or TRBD2 (5 bases each). The CDR3 is 17 amino acids. V gave up 1 base and J gave up 6 bases, with 22 bases separating them. Germline CDR1 SQVTM, CDR2 ANQGSEA. CDR3 sequence reads: CSVEGECRDGLFNEQFF. The CDR3 coding sequence is TGCAGCGTTGAAGGAGAATGCCGGGACGGCCTTTTCAATGAGCAGTTCTTC.

Details on this clonotype: The germline gene is not matched at one end of the junction; a read error may be the cause. The V call is TRBV5-1, the J call TRBJ1-2, with D tentatively TRBD1 (5 bases). Germline V gene sequence: CDR1 SGHRS, CDR2 YFSETQ. The CDR3 is 12 residues long. CDR3 coding DNA: TGCGCCAGCAGCCCCGGGACCGGGGACTACGCCTTC. It is translated as CASSPGTGDYAF.

This clonotype turned up a few times. With a much larger clone just one base away, this may be a read error. The chain recombines TRBV14 with TRBJ2-5, with no clear D. The CDR3 totals 12 residues. Between the trimmed V and J ends, which lost 1 base and 7 bases, there was a span of 7 bases. Germline V gene sequence: CDR1 SGHDN, CDR2 FVKESK. This CDR3 is CASSQGWGTQYF. The CDR3 DNA is TGTGCCAGCAGCCAAGGCTGGGGGACCCAGTACTTC.

The chain combines TRBV6-5 with TRBJ2-3, with D possibly matching TRBD1 (6 bases). The germline CDR1 and CDR2 sequences are MNHEY and SVGAGI. Trimming shortened V by 5 bases and J by 6 bases, and 12 bases separated the two germline ends. CDR3 length: 13 amino acids. The CDR3 DNA is TGTGCCAGCAGTACAACAGGGTTCGATACGCAGTATTTT. This translates into CASSTTGFDTQYF.

As to this clonotype: The junction differs from germline at one of its ends, possibly a read error. The CDR3 region is CASSLAQGATEASF. CDR3 nucleotide sequence: TGTGCCAGCTCACTCGCGCAGGGGGCCACTGAAGCTTCCTTT. The chain links TRBV18 to TRBJ1-1; 8 bases are a match to TRBD1. The CDR3 length is 14 residues. Germline V gene data show CDR1 as KGHSH and CDR2 as LQKENI.

As to this clonotype: Because the CDR3 is missing its conserved closing phenylalanine or tryptophan, this is likely a read error. The chain has TRBV6-1 and TRBJ1-5, with 12 bases fitting TRBD1. Judging by the DNA end, TRBJ2-3 fits better; the J call may be wrong. The germline CDR1 and CDR2 sequences are MNHNS and SASEGT. The CDR3 is made up of 16 amino acids. CDR3 nucleotide sequence: TGTGCCAGCACTGCACGGGACAGGGGGCTCAATCAGCCCCAGTATTAT. The encoded protein is CASTARDRGLNQPQYY.

Remarks on this clonotype: Relative to the germline gene, one junction end is altered; a read error may explain this. The chain uses TRBV10-3 and TRBJ2-3; tentatively, D is TRBD1 or TRBD2 (6 bases each). The germline gives CDR1 ENHRY, CDR2 SYGVKD. CDR3 length: 15 amino acids. The CDR3: CPISEGGWRTDTQYF. The CDR3 DNA sequence: TGTCCCATCAGTGAAGGGGGGTGGAGGACAGATACTCAGTATTTT.

The V and J genes are TRBV6-1 and TRBJ2-3; D gene ambiguous. CDR3 length: 13 amino acids. CDR1 and CDR2 (germline): MNHNS, SASEGT. V was shortened by 3 bases and J by 6 bases, with 10 bases between the two germline ends. CDR3 nucleotides: TGTGCCAGCAGTGAGGTGTTGAGGGATACGCAGTATTTT. It encodes CASSEVLRDTQYF.

As for this clonotype: One end of the junction is discordant with germline, which a read error may explain. V gene TRBV6-2 or TRBV6-3 combines with J gene TRBJ2-7; D gene unclear. CDR3 length: 12 amino acids. Germline V gene data show CDR1 as MNHEY and CDR2 as SVGEGT. The CDR3, as DNA: TGTGACAGCAGCCCGAGACTCTACGAGCAGTACTTC. Protein: CDSSPRLYEQYF.

In the case of this clonotype: A read error is likely, as this CDR3 ends without the conserved phenylalanine or tryptophan. The chain combines TRBV11-3 with TRBJ2-1; 13 bases match TRBD2. The CDR3 is 16 amino acids. In germline, CDR1 is SGHNT, CDR2 YENEEA. CDR3 coding DNA: TGTGACAGTAGCTCCCAGGGACTAGCGGGGAGCAATGAGCAGTTCATC. It encodes CDSSSQGLAGSNEQFI.

This rearrangement joins TRBV11-3 to TRBJ2-3; no clear D. V lost 7 bases and J 11 bases, leaving 22 bases between the germline ends. CDR1 and CDR2 (germline): SGHNT, YENEEA. The CDR3 spans 14 residues. This chain's CDR3 is CASNLCQPTNKQYF. CDR3 coding DNA: TGTGCCAGCAACTTGTGTCAGCCCACAAATAAGCAGTATTTT.